Detailed here is one T cell receptor beta chain. Per the original methods: Amplification from reference gene primers served as the basis for estimated nucleated cell counts. The method was immunoSEQ multiplex PCR; TCRdb's version includes in-frame clones alone and lacks a portion of them. For V, J and clone size, that table is used; D and trimming come from the DNA. The sample has approximately 260,000 clones, roughly 80% seen once. Trimming removed 7 bases from V and 2 bases from J; junction bases left unmatched: 8. This CDR3 is built from 15 residues. Per germline, CDR1 LNHDA and CDR2 SQIVND (reference sequence). This sample stems from a study of blood T cell repertoires in COVID-19.

This TCR came from a woman of 80 years or more with active or convalescent COVID-19. The gene calls are TRBV19 and TRBJ2-7; TRBD2 aligns across 10 bases. The sequenced sample was peripheral blood. CDR3 sequence: CASTWTSGETYEQYF. The CDR3 nucleotides read TGTGCCAGTACCTGGACTAGCGGAGAGACCTACGAGCAGTACTTC.